The 26 T cell receptor beta chains listed next were all sequenced from one sample in a study of graft-versus-host responses after intestinal transplantation. Some clones are missing from TCRdb's copy, which holds only in-frame ones; the method was immunoSEQ multiplex PCR. Found here are more than 12,000 clones, roughly a third of them singletons; the top ten hold approximately 2%. The plating included roughly 200,000 irradiated, violet-dye-labeled stimulator cells together with roughly 200,000 CFSE-labeled responder cells. Sequencing was performed on alloreactive CD8+ T cells from a mixed lymphocyte reaction culture, taken before intestinal transplant. As to subset: CFSE-low proliferating T cells sorted from approximately six-day pre-transplant mixed lymphocyte reaction (GvH or HvG direction). These receptor sequences come from a human patient who received an intestinal transplant.

In this sample, this clone turned up a few times. The chain is built from TRBV29-1 and TRBJ2-7; 9 nucleotides line up with TRBD2. With V trimmed by 6 bases and J by 2 bases, 8 bases remained unmatched. Germline V gene lookup returns CDR1 SQVTM and CDR2 ANQGSEA. The CDR3 is 14 amino acids. The CDR3 nucleotides read TGCAGCGTGGTTAGACTAGCGGCTACCTACGAGCAGTACTTC. This sequence encodes CSVVRLAATYEQYF.

For this clone: Other nucleotide sequences in the sample specify the same CDR3. The chain combines TRBV4-3 with TRBJ2-1; 10 bases map to TRBD2. The V segment lost 1 base and the J segment 5 bases; nucleotides outside the gene matches: 5. The CDR3 runs 16 residues. Germline lookup yields CDR1 LGHNA and CDR2 YSLEER. The DNA for the CDR3 is TGCGCCAGCAGCCAAGGGACTAGCGGCGGAGACAATGAGCAGTTCTTC. Protein product: CASSQGTSGGDNEQFF.

The chain links TRBV4-3 to TRBJ2-7; D perhaps matches TRBD2 (6 bases). Per the germline V gene, CDR1 is LGHNA and CDR2 is YSLEER. The CDR3 is 15 residues long. V lost 0 bases and J 1 base, leaving 10 bases between the germline ends. CDR3 sequence: CASSQEWGVSYEQYF. DNA of the CDR3: TGCGCCAGCAGCCAAGAGTGGGGGGTATCCTACGAGCAGTACTTC.

The chain couples TRBV18 to TRBJ2-7; D might be TRBD2 (7 bases). V gave up 8 bases and J gave up 5 bases, with 25 bases separating them. This CDR3 region has 16 residues. Germline CDR1 is KGHSH and CDR2 is LQKENI. The CDR3 sequence is CASTTSPGGFSHEQYF. In DNA form, the CDR3 reads TGTGCCAGCACAACTTCCCCGGGGGGCTTCTCGCACGAGCAGTACTTC.

The chain joins TRBV10-2 to TRBJ1-2; unclear D gene. This CDR3 is built from 11 residues. Trimming cost V 6 bases and J 6 bases, with 8 bases left between them. The germline gives CDR1 WSHSY, CDR2 SAAADI. The CDR3 is CASRAPNGYTF. The CDR3 DNA is TGCGCCAGCAGAGCCCCAAATGGCTACACCTTC.

The chain couples TRBV7-8 to TRBJ1-2; D remains unclear. CDR1 and CDR2 from the germline V gene are SGHVS and FQNEAQ. V shed 5 bases and J shed 3 bases, with 22 bases lying between them. This CDR3 has 17 amino acids. CDR3 in amino acids: CASSLIGYTPGDYGYTF. In DNA, the CDR3 is TGTGCCAGCAGCCTGATCGGGTATACCCCCGGGGACTATGGCTACACCTTC.

This clone was found a few times. The V gene is TRBV6-5, the J gene TRBJ2-7, with a weak D call TRBD1 (6 bases). Trimming took 6 bases from V and 3 from J, leaving 12 bases between them. Germline CDR1 MNHEY, CDR2 SVGAGI. This CDR3 has 13 residues. The CDR3 DNA sequence: TGTGCCAGCAGCTCACAGGGTATCTACGAGCAGTACTTC. This gives the protein CASSSQGIYEQYF.

This clone occurred a few times. The V gene is TRBV7-2, the J gene TRBJ1-1; D gene uncertain. Trimming left V 6 bases short and J 0 bases short, with 8 bases between. The CDR3 is 13 residues long. Germline V gene sequence: CDR1 SGHTA, CDR2 FQGNSA. Here the CDR3 reads CASRPTMNTEAFF. CDR3 nucleotide sequence: TGTGCCAGCAGACCTACCATGAACACTGAAGCTTTCTTT. The full variable domain, in which reference TRBV7-2 and TRBJ1-1 provide the parts outside the CDR3, is GAGVSQSPSNKVTEKGKDVELRCDPISGHTALYWYRQSLGQGLEFLIYFQGNSAPDKSGLPSDRFSAERTGGSVSTLTIQRTQQEDSAVYLCASRPTMNTEAFFGQGTRLTVV.

The rearrangement joins TRBV28 to TRBJ2-6, with D hard to call. From germline, CDR1 is MDHEN and CDR2 SYDVKM. The CDR3 totals 19 residues. Trimming took off 4 bases at V and 5 bases at J, with 24 bases between the two ends. CDR3 DNA: TGTGCCAGCAGTTCGTGCTATCCTTTGACACAAAGTCGGGCCAACGTCCTGACTTTC. Translated: CASSSCYPLTQSRANVLTF.

V usage is TRBV7-2 and J usage is TRBJ2-1, with 7 bases lining up with TRBD2. The V and J ends lost 6 bases and 8 bases, in that order; junction bases with no gene match: 1. CDR3 length: 11 amino acids. CDR1 is SGHTA and CDR2 is FQGNSA in the germline V gene. The CDR3 DNA reads as TGTGCCAGCAGACGGGGGGATGAGCAGTTCTTC. It specifies CASRRGDEQFF.

This clone has a handful of counts. The genes are TRBV7-8 and TRBJ2-3; 10 bases match TRBD1. The CDR3 is 17 amino acids. Germline trimming cut 1 base from V and 1 base from J; bases unmatched to any gene: 5. The V gene's germline CDR1 is SGHVS and CDR2 FQNEAQ. The CDR3 bases are TGTGCCAGCAGCTTAGTAGGAGGGACAGGGGGCACAGATACGCAGTATTTT. It is translated as CASSLVGGTGGTDTQYF.

This clone was counted between two and nine times. The chain links TRBV29-1 to TRBJ1-2; D is perhaps TRBD1 (6 bases). Between the trimmed V and J ends, which lost 3 bases and 8 bases, there was a span of 13 bases. There are 12 residues in the CDR3. Germline values: CDR1 SQVTM, CDR2 ANQGSEA. The CDR3 loop reads CSVEQGFWGYTF. DNA for the CDR3: TGCAGCGTTGAGCAGGGGTTCTGGGGCTACACCTTC.

The genes are TRBV18 and TRBJ1-5; 7 bases match TRBD1. Trimming took 2 bases from V and 3 from J; bases not matched to a gene: 7. The CDR3 totals 16 residues. The germline V gene encodes CDR1 KGHSH and CDR2 LQKENI. The CDR3 is CASSPAHRGVNQPQHF. CDR3 sequence (DNA): TGTGCCAGCTCACCAGCCCACAGGGGTGTCAATCAGCCCCAGCATTTT.

This chain joins TRBV21-1 and TRBJ1-1; the tabulated D call, TRBD1, remains unverified against the DNA. TRBV21-1 is designated a pseudogene. The CDR3 is 16 residues long. The CDR3 DNA reads as TGTGCCGAGCAGCAGACAGGGGAGAGGGGGTACACTGAAGCTTTCTTT. Translation: CAEQQTGERGYTEAFF.

This clone was counted a few times. The chain employs TRBV7-8 and TRBJ2-1; D uncertain. The V and J ends lost 4 bases and 8 bases respectively, with 12 bases between them. The CDR3 totals 13 residues. Germline CDR1 reads SGHVS; CDR2 reads FQNEAQ. The DNA for the CDR3 is TGTGCCAGCAGCTACGGTGTTACGGATGAGCAGTTCTTC. Protein: CASSYGVTDEQFF.

This chain links TRBV6-4 with TRBJ1-1; D is uncertain. Trimming shortened V by 2 bases and J by 1 base, and 5 bases separated the two germline ends. CDR1 and CDR2 (germline): MRHNA, SNTAGT. The CDR3 covers 13 residues. The chain's CDR3 is CASSDTGNTEAFF. The CDR3 DNA is TGTGCCAGCAGTGACACGGGGAACACTGAAGCTTTCTTT.

The CDR3 DNA is TGCGCCAGCAGCCAAGATGTAGTAGCGGGGGGCGAAAACACAGATACGCAGTATTTT. Translation: CASSQDVVAGGENTDTQYF. The chain has TRBV4-3 and TRBJ2-3, with 10 nucleotides matching TRBD2. The trim removed 0 bases at V and 2 bases at J, leaving 11 bases unmatched. The CDR3 contains 19 residues. Germline V lookup: CDR1 LGHNA, CDR2 YSLEER.

This clone was counted between two and nine times. J is TRBJ1-1 and V is TRBV29-1; 10 nucleotides agree with TRBD1. The CDR3 sequence is 14 residues long. J was trimmed by 3 bases and V by 3 bases; bases with no gene match: 4. Germline-derived CDR1 and CDR2 are SQVTM and ANQGSEA. CDR3 amino acids: CSVDGGQGYTEAFF. DNA for the CDR3: TGCAGCGTTGATGGGGGACAGGGGTACACTGAAGCTTTCTTT.

The rearrangement links TRBV27 to TRBJ2-7, with TRBD1 identical over 9 bases. The CDR3 runs to 14 residues. Germline loops: CDR1 MNHEY, CDR2 SMNVEV (reference sequence). Trimming removed 5 bases from V and 3 bases from J; junction bases left unmatched: 5. The CDR3 loop is CASSPQGAYYEQYF. The DNA of the CDR3 is TGTGCCAGCAGTCCACAGGGGGCCTACTACGAGCAGTACTTC.

This clone is medium-sized in the sample. V gene TRBV4-3 combines with J gene TRBJ1-2; TRBD1 matches at 9 bases. The trim removed 3 bases at V and 5 bases at J, leaving 7 bases unmatched. This CDR3 region has 15 residues. Germline V gives CDR1 LGHNA, CDR2 YSLEER. The DNA of the CDR3 is TGCGCCAGCAGCCAGGGGACAGGGATCCCTTATGGCTACACCTTC. It codes for CASSQGTGIPYGYTF.

This clone has just a few counts. The chain is built from TRBV11-3 and TRBJ2-1; 7 bases are shared with TRBD2. CDR1 is SGHNT and CDR2 is YENEEA in the germline V gene. V shed 5 bases, J shed 2 bases, and the junction held 6 bases outside the gene matches. The CDR3 runs to 15 residues. For the CDR3, the DNA is TGTGCCAGCAGCCCACGACTAGCCCCCTACAATGAGCAGTTCTTC. Its translation is CASSPRLAPYNEQFF.

The sample holds a few counts of this clone. The chain combines TRBV10-1 with TRBJ2-7; TRBD1 might be the D (6 bases). Trimming shortened V by 8 bases and J by 0 bases, and 11 bases separated the two germline ends. Per the germline V gene, CDR1 is WNHNN and CDR2 is SYGVQD (reference sequence). The CDR3 extends over 13 amino acids. The CDR3 here is CASGGQYSYEQYF. CDR3 nucleotides: TGCGCCAGCGGCGGACAGTACTCCTACGAGCAGTACTTC.

The chain recombines TRBV9 with TRBJ2-1, with 10 bases matching TRBD2. J was trimmed by 2 bases and V by 3 bases; bases with no gene match: 5. CDR1 is SGDLS and CDR2 is YYNGEE in the germline V gene. The CDR3 has 16 residues. CDR3 DNA: TGTGCCAGCAGCGGAATAGCGGGGGGACCCTACAATGAGCAGTTCTTC. Encoded protein: CASSGIAGGPYNEQFF.

The J gene is TRBJ2-1, the V gene TRBV7-8, with 9 bases that match TRBD2. Germline values: CDR1 SGHVS, CDR2 FQNEAQ. V was clipped by 3 bases and J by 8 bases; unmatched bases: 11. This CDR3 has 16 amino acids. CDR3 region: CASSFFRAGGLDEQFF. In nucleotides, the CDR3 is TGTGCCAGCAGCTTTTTCCGGGCGGGGGGGCTCGATGAGCAGTTCTTC. The variable domain in full, completed from reference TRBV7-8 and TRBJ2-1, reads GAGVSQSPRYKVAKRGQDVALRCDPISGHVSLFWYQQALGQGPEFLTYFQNEAQLDKSGLPSDRFFAERPEGSVSTLKIQRTQQEDSAVYLCASSFFRAGGLDEQFFGPGTRLTVL.

The rearrangement joins TRBV6-5 to TRBJ2-7, with 7 bases lining up with TRBD1. The junction had 7 bases not matched to a gene; V was cut back by 5 bases and J by 3 bases. CDR1 is MNHEY, CDR2 SVGAGI, per germline. This CDR3 region has 14 residues. CDR3 in DNA: TGTGCCAGCAGTCCCCAGGGACAGTTCTACGAGCAGTACTTC. It translates to CASSPQGQFYEQYF.

This clone is medium-sized by share. V is TRBV7-9 and J is TRBJ2-1; perhaps TRBD2 as D (5 bases). The CDR3 length is 12 residues. V gave up 3 bases and J gave up 5 bases, with 5 bases separating them. Germline loops: CDR1 SEHNR, CDR2 FQNEAQ (reference sequence). CDR3 in DNA: TGTGCCAGCAGCTTCGGGAACAATGAGCAGTTCTTC. This gives the protein CASSFGNNEQFF. Together with reference TRBV7-9 and TRBJ2-1, the CDR3 gives the full variable domain: DTGVSQNPRHKITKRGQNVTFRCDPISEHNRLYWYRQTLGQGPEFLTYFQNEAQLEKSRLLSDRFSAERPKGSFSTLEIQRTEQGDSAMYLCASSFGNNEQFFGPGTRLTVL.